The clone carrying this T cell receptor (beta chain) was recorded a few times. V shed 7 bases, J shed 4 bases, and the junction held 6 bases outside the gene matches. The CDR3 has 13 amino acids. Germline-derived CDR1 and CDR2 are SQVTM and ANQGSEA. TCRdb reprocessed the RT-PCR reads with MiXCR, giving one entry per CDR3 protein. The data show around 240,000 distinct CDR3 sequences, over 12% seen once. The sample is drawn from a study of patients and donors after allogeneic stem cell transplantation. The receptor comes from a human donor who was either an allogeneic HSCT recipient or a stem cell or donor lymphocyte infusion donor (not recorded which). It is not recorded whose cells these are; they may come from a transplant donor. Sequencing used blood, either unsorted or a sorted T cell fraction (not recorded which). The chain combines TRBV29-1 with TRBJ1-1; 10 bases align to TRBD1. Here the CDR3 reads CSARQGAATEAFF. The CDR3 DNA reads TGCAGCGCACGACAGGGGGCGGCCACTGAAGCTTTCTTT.